This TCR beta chain derives from a study of T cells in localized non-small cell lung cancer. The CDR3 runs to 13 residues. V was pared by 6 bases and J by 7 bases, with 15 bases between. The germline CDR1 and CDR2 sequences are MNHEY and SVGAGI. Profiling relied on immunoSEQ multiplex PCR, and the TCRdb table lists in-frame clones only, not all of them. The data contain fewer than 20,000 clones, roughly 85% of them singletons. The TCR comes from a male donor older than 55 with stage I lung adenocarcinoma. Sequenced material: peripheral blood, taken before any cancer treatment. The V and J genes are TRBV6-5 and TRBJ1-2, with no clear D. The CDR3 DNA reads as TGTGCCAGCAGACTAGGATTGGGCTCTGGCTACACCTTC. Residues: CASRLGLGSGYTF.